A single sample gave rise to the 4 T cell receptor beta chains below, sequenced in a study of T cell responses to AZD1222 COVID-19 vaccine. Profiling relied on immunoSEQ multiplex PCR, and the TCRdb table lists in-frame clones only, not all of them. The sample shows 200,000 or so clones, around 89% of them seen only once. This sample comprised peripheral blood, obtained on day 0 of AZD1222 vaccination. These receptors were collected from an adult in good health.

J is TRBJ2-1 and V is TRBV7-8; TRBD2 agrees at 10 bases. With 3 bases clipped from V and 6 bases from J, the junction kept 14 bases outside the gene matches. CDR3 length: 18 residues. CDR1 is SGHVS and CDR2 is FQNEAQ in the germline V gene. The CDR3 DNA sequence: TGTGCCAGCAGCTTCGTAGCGGGAGGACCTCTAAACGCCAATGAGCAGTTCTTC. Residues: CASSFVAGGPLNANEQFF.

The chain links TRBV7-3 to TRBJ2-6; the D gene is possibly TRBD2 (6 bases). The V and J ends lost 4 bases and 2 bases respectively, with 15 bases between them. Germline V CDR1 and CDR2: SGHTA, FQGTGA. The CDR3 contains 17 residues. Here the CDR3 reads CASSSPLGGPGANVLTF. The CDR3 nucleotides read TGTGCCAGCAGCTCCCCCCTTGGAGGGCCTGGGGCCAACGTCCTGACTTTC.

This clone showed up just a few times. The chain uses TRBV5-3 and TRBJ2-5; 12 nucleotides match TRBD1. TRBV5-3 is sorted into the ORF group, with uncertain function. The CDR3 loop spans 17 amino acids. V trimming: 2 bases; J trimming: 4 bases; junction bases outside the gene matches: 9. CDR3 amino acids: CARSFRDRGRLGETQYF. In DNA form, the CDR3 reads TGTGCCAGAAGCTTCCGGGACAGGGGGCGGCTGGGAGAGACCCAGTACTTC.

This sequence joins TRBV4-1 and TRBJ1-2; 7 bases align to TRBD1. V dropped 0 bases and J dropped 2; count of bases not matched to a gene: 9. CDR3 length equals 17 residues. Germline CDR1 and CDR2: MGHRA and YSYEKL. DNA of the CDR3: TGCGCCAGCAGCCAAGATAGAGGAACAGGGGCGAACTATGGCTACACCTTC. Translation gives CASSQDRGTGANYGYTF.